Presented here are 20 T cell receptor beta chains from one specimen sequenced in a study of spatial heterogeneity in lung cancer (dated by TCRdb to about 2019). The label giving this sample's time point can be read as: sample taken at primary tumor resection. Whole RNA extracted from tumor and nontumor lung tissue, or from cryopreserved PBMC samples, was used for TCR sequencing without cell sorting. Libraries were made using 5' RACE. Sequencing was performed on a NextSeq 500. TCRdb redid the processing of the public reads, applying fastp at Q25 and MiXCR, and retained in-frame beta chains. For every CDR3 protein sequence, its rows merge into one entry that carries the most common genes and DNA. The sample records 50,000 to 65,000 distinct CDR3 sequences, approximately 8% of which are singletons. About 16% of the sample rests with the top ten. The source was PBMCs, collected at surgery. Every receptor here comes from a female donor with early-stage non-small cell lung cancer.

In its sample, this clonotype was seen many times. The chain joins TRBV7-3 to TRBJ2-2; D possibly matches TRBD1 or TRBD2 (6 bases each). CDR1 is SGHTA and CDR2 is FQGTGA in the germline V gene. V was clipped by 5 bases and J by 3 bases, with 16 bases between them. This CDR3 has 16 amino acids. For the CDR3, the DNA is TGTGCCAGCAGCGTCCTGGGGGGCCCGGACACCGGGGAGCTGTTTTTT. This encodes CASSVLGGPDTGELFF.

The V call is TRBV10-3, the J call TRBJ2-7; D remains ambiguous. V dropped 1 base and J dropped 5 bases, with 3 bases sitting between them. Per the germline V gene, CDR1 is ENHRY and CDR2 is SYGVKD. This CDR3 spans 11 amino acids. The CDR3: CAISEFNEQYF. The CDR3 DNA follows: TGTGCCATCAGTGAGTTCAACGAGCAGTACTTC.

This clonotype appeared many times. This rearrangement joins TRBV12-3 or TRBV12-4 to TRBJ2-2; 7 bases fit TRBD1. The V segment lost 5 bases and the J segment 7 bases; nucleotides outside the gene matches: 7. This CDR3 is built from 14 residues. The CDR3 loop reads CASSVQGVVGELFF. CDR3 bases: TGTGCCAGCAGTGTGCAGGGGGTTGTCGGGGAGCTGTTTTTT.

This clonotype was observed a handful of times. The V call is TRBV27, the J call TRBJ2-7; 8 bases align to TRBD1. This CDR3 has 17 amino acids. V shed 6 bases, J shed 2 bases, and the junction held 15 bases outside the gene matches. Germline CDR1 reads MNHEY; CDR2 reads SMNVEV (reference sequence). CDR3 nucleotides: TGTGCCAGCAGCCTCCCCCCGGGACAGGCCCTTCCCTACGAGCAGTACTTC. This encodes CASSLPPGQALPYEQYF.

There are a few counts of this clonotype. This sequence joins TRBV6-6 and TRBJ1-5; D might be TRBD1 (6 bases). V lost 2 bases, J lost 6 bases, and 11 bases lay in between. This CDR3 region has 14 residues. Per the germline V gene, CDR1 is MNHNY and CDR2 is SVGAGI (reference sequence). CDR3 region: CASSYAGVGQPQHF. CDR3 bases: TGTGCCAGCAGTTACGCAGGGGTGGGTCAGCCCCAGCATTTT.

In its sample, this clonotype was seen a few times. The chain combines TRBV29-1 with TRBJ2-5; D not certain. The V gene's germline CDR1 is SQVTM and CDR2 ANQGSEA. The length of the CDR3 is 10 residues. Trimming pared 2 bases from V and 3 bases from J, leaving 1 base between. CDR3 nucleotide sequence: TGCAGCGTTGAAAAAGAGACCCAGTACTTC. Encoded protein: CSVEKETQYF.

This chain uses TRBV18 with TRBJ2-3; TRBD2 matches at 7 bases. The CDR3 has 15 residues. Germline V gives CDR1 KGHSH, CDR2 LQKENI. With 3 bases clipped from V and 6 bases from J, the junction kept 9 bases outside the gene matches. The CDR3 reads CASSPQTSPPDTQYF. In DNA, the CDR3 is TGTGCCAGCTCACCCCAGACTAGCCCCCCGGATACGCAGTATTTT.

This clonotype was seen ten or more times. The CDR3 region has the DNA TGCGCCAGCAGCGTGGGGGGTAACTATGGCTACACCTTC. Protein sequence: CASSVGGNYGYTF. The chain couples TRBV5-1 to TRBJ1-2, with a weak D call TRBD1 (5 bases). This CDR3 is built from 13 residues. The germline V gene encodes CDR1 SGHRS and CDR2 YFSETQ. V lost 4 bases and J lost 1, with 8 bases in between.

The chain recombines TRBV4-2 with TRBJ2-1; 10 positions match TRBD1. CDR1 and CDR2 from the germline V gene are LGHNA and YNFKEQ. This CDR3 has 16 amino acids. Trimming at V came to 0 bases and at J to 6 bases, leaving 5 bases not matched to a gene. The CDR3: CASSQDSGTGANEQFF. CDR3 sequence (DNA): TGTGCCAGCAGCCAAGATTCAGGGACAGGGGCCAATGAGCAGTTCTTC.

This clonotype has ten or more counts. The V gene is TRBV7-6, the J gene TRBJ1-1; D is ambiguous. V gave up 2 bases and J gave up 1 base, with 5 bases separating them. The CDR3 is made up of 13 amino acids. The V gene's germline CDR1 is SGHVS and CDR2 FNYEAQ. The DNA for the CDR3 is TGTGCCAGCAGCTTACGTACGAACACTGAAGCTTTCTTT. It encodes CASSLRTNTEAFF.

This clonotype has a count of ten or more. The chain uses TRBV2 and TRBJ1-1; D remains unclear. CDR3 size: 12 residues. V was shortened by 6 bases and J by 2 bases, with 7 bases between the two germline ends. The germline V gene encodes CDR1 SNHLY and CDR2 FYNNEI. The DNA for the CDR3 is TGTGCCAGCAGACTCCTCAACACTGAAGCTTTCTTT. Protein product: CASRLLNTEAFF.

This clonotype was seen a single time. The chain has TRBV7-9 and TRBJ2-1; D perhaps matches TRBD2 (5 bases). The CDR3 is 15 amino acids. Germline V lookup: CDR1 SEHNR, CDR2 FQNEAQ (reference sequence). V was shortened by 2 bases and J by 3 bases, with 11 bases between the two germline ends. Written as DNA, the CDR3 is TGTGCCAGCAGCTTATCCGCGGGTCACTACAATGAGCAGTTCTTC. Translation gives CASSLSAGHYNEQFF.

The chain carries TRBV20-1 and TRBJ1-1; D remains ambiguous. The germline V gene encodes CDR1 DFQATT and CDR2 SNEGSKA (reference sequence). V was pared by 6 bases and J by 0 bases, with 11 bases between. This CDR3 has 13 residues. The CDR3 sequence: CSATHPLNTEAFF. The CDR3 region has the DNA TGCAGTGCCACCCATCCTTTGAACACTGAAGCTTTCTTT.

The sample holds many counts of this clonotype. The chain joins TRBV10-3 to TRBJ2-7; possible D gene TRBD2, 6 bases. V was pared by 8 bases and J by 5 bases, with 16 bases between. The CDR3 has 13 residues. The germline CDR1 and CDR2 sequences are ENHRY and SYGVKD. The CDR3: CAISRAERDEQYF. In nucleotides, the CDR3 is TGTGCCATCTCCCGGGCGGAGCGGGACGAGCAGTACTTC.

This clonotype occurred many times. V is TRBV12-3 or TRBV12-4 and J is TRBJ2-2; 9 bases fit TRBD1. The CDR3 is 14 amino acids. The ends lost 6 bases at V and 4 bases at J; junction bases unmatched: 3. The CDR3: CASSPGQGTGELFF. DNA of the CDR3: TGTGCCAGCAGCCCGGGACAGGGCACCGGGGAGCTGTTTTTT.

A few counts support this clonotype. The chain uses TRBV18 and TRBJ2-1; a possible D gene is TRBD1 (5 bases). V shed 3 bases and J shed 0 bases, with 9 bases lying between them. The CDR3 loop spans 15 amino acids. Germline V gene data show CDR1 as KGHSH and CDR2 as LQKENI. CDR3 loop: CASSPPTDSYNEQFF. The CDR3 bases are TGTGCCAGCTCACCGCCGACAGACTCCTACAATGAGCAGTTCTTC.

At least ten counts were recorded for this clonotype. The rearrangement links TRBV9 to TRBJ1-6; D gene ambiguous. Trimming took 0 bases from V and 0 from J, leaving 4 bases between them. Germline CDR1 SGDLS, CDR2 YYNGEE. The CDR3 is 15 amino acids. The CDR3 DNA follows: TGTGCCAGCAGCGTAGAGGTCTCCTATAATTCACCCCTCCACTTT. Translating gives CASSVEVSYNSPLHF.

The table lists this clonotype with many counts. This chain links TRBV12-3 or TRBV12-4 with TRBJ2-3, with D unresolved. CDR3 size: 12 residues. The V end was cut by 3 bases, the J end by 5 bases, with 6 bases between. CDR3 amino acids: CASSLWGDTQYF. The CDR3 DNA is TGTGCCAGCAGTTTGTGGGGAGATACGCAGTATTTT.

The J gene is TRBJ1-3, the V gene TRBV30, with unresolved D. V was shortened by 2 bases and J by 0 bases, with 14 bases between the two germline ends. The CDR3 runs to 16 residues. Germline V gene lookup returns CDR1 GTSNPN and CDR2 SVGIG (reference sequence). The CDR3 DNA sequence: TGTGCCTGGAGTCTCGATAGAACCTCCTCTGGAAACACCATATATTTT. Translated: CAWSLDRTSSGNTIYF.

This chain connects TRBV3-1 to TRBJ1-2, with a tentative D call TRBD1 (5 bases). Trimming left V 1 base short and J 4 bases short, with 10 bases between. Germline V gives CDR1 LGHDT, CDR2 YNNKEL (reference sequence). The CDR3 runs 14 residues. CDR3 sequence: CASSQGRDFYGYTF. In nucleotides, the CDR3 is TGTGCCAGCAGCCAAGGGCGGGACTTCTATGGCTACACCTTC.